One and the same sample provided the 27 T cell receptor beta chains below, sequenced in a study of blood T cell repertoires in COVID-19. Profiling relied on immunoSEQ multiplex PCR, and the TCRdb table lists in-frame clones only, not all of them. The table lists some 250,000 clones, 80% to 85% of them singletons, with around 3.4% in the top ten. Source material: peripheral blood. Every receptor here comes from a woman between 18 and 29 years old with acute or convalescent COVID-19.

This sequence joins TRBV2 and TRBJ1-6; 8 bases are shared with TRBD1. The trim removed 7 bases at V and 10 bases at J, leaving 12 bases unmatched. The CDR3 loop spans 15 amino acids. Looked up from germline, CDR1 is SNHLY and CDR2 is FYNNEI. The CDR3 is CASKHGQGLRSPLHF. The CDR3 DNA sequence: TGTGCCAGCAAGCATGGACAGGGACTGAGGTCACCCCTCCACTTT.

The gene calls are TRBV9 and TRBJ1-3, with D hard to call. From germline, CDR1 is SGDLS and CDR2 YYNGEE. Trimming left V 3 bases short and J 0 bases short, with 7 bases between. The CDR3 has 14 residues. CDR3 amino acids: CASSAGISGNTIYF. CDR3 sequence (DNA): TGTGCCAGCAGCGCAGGAATCTCTGGAAACACCATATATTTT.

The chain is built from TRBV27 and TRBJ2-3; 8 nucleotides align to TRBD2. Trimming removed 6 bases from V and 2 bases from J; junction bases left unmatched: 4. CDR3 length: 14 residues. CDR1 MNHEY and CDR2 SMNVEV come from the germline V gene (reference sequence). The CDR3 is CASRTGGNTDTQYF. DNA for the CDR3: TGTGCCAGCAGGACGGGAGGGAACACAGATACGCAGTATTTT.

The CDR3, as DNA: TGTGCCAGCAGCTCGACAGGGCAAAAGGGGGAAAAACTGTTTTTT. Its translation: CASSSTGQKGEKLFF. The genes are TRBV11-2 and TRBJ1-4; TRBD1 agrees at 7 bases. With V trimmed by 4 bases and J by 8 bases, 10 bases remained unmatched. CDR3 length: 15 residues. Germline CDR1 SGHAT, CDR2 FQNNGV.

This rearrangement joins TRBV2 to TRBJ2-1; 7 nucleotides line up with TRBD2. The length of the CDR3 is 15 residues. Germline CDR1 is SNHLY and CDR2 is FYNNEI. J lost 7 bases, V lost 4 bases, and 10 bases had no gene match. In DNA form, the CDR3 reads TGTGCCAGCAGTGGGGAGGGTCTCTCGGGAAATGAGCAGTTCTTC. This codes for CASSGEGLSGNEQFF.

This clone turned up a few times. The V gene is TRBV11-2, the J gene TRBJ2-5; D is perhaps TRBD2 (6 bases). The germline V gene has CDR1 SGHAT and CDR2 FQNNGV. CDR3 size: 15 residues. The V end lost 5 bases, the J end lost 5 bases, and 18 bases lay between the germline ends. The CDR3, as DNA: TGTGCCAGCAGCGGGTGGGACTTTTACGGGGAGACCCAGTACTTC. As protein: CASSGWDFYGETQYF.

The chain carries TRBV14 and TRBJ1-3; D remains ambiguous. V lost 3 bases and J lost 0, with 12 bases in between. The V gene's germline CDR1 is SGHDN and CDR2 FVKESK. The CDR3 is 16 amino acids. CDR3 DNA: TGTGCCAGCAGCCATATTGAACAGAACTCTGGAAACACCATATATTTT. Residues: CASSHIEQNSGNTIYF.

V gene TRBV12-3 or TRBV12-4 combines with J gene TRBJ1-2; D possibly corresponds to TRBD1 (6 bases). The CDR3 runs to 12 residues. The V gene lost 6 bases and the J gene lost 4 bases, with 9 bases spanning the gap. The CDR3 DNA is TGTGCCAGCAGCCAGGGGTTCTATGGCTACACCTTC. The encoded protein is CASSQGFYGYTF.

V and J are TRBV2 and TRBJ2-1; 14 bases are shared with TRBD2. The CDR3 consists of 15 residues. V lost 7 bases and J lost 9; bases outside the gene matches: 8. Germline V gene sequence: CDR1 SNHLY, CDR2 FYNNEI. As DNA, the CDR3 is TGTGCCAGCACCAAGGGGACTAGCGGGAGTGGTGAGCAGTTCTTC. This gives the protein CASTKGTSGSGEQFF. Complete variable domain (other parts from reference TRBV2 and TRBJ2-1): EPEVTQTPSHQVTQMGQEVILRCVPISNHLYFYWYRQILGQKVEFLVSFYNNEISEKSEIFDDQFSVERPDGSNFTLKIRSTKLEDSAMYFCASTKGTSGSGEQFFGPGTRLTVL.

The rearrangement uses TRBV6-5 and TRBJ2-7; tentative D call: TRBD1 (6 bases). From germline, CDR1 is MNHEY and CDR2 SVGAGI. The CDR3 length is 14 residues. V lost 6 bases and J lost 0, with 12 bases in between. The CDR3 bases are TGTGCCAGCAGCCCGGGACACAGCTCCTACGAGCAGTACTTC. It translates to CASSPGHSSYEQYF.

V and J are TRBV19 and TRBJ2-7, with 9 positions matching TRBD2. This CDR3 contains 14 residues. J gave up 0 bases and V 6 bases, and 3 bases lay outside the gene matches. Germline V gives CDR1 LNHDA, CDR2 SQIVND (reference sequence). CDR3 residues: CASRREGSSYEQYF. The CDR3 nucleotides are TGTGCCAGTAGGCGGGAGGGGAGCTCCTACGAGCAGTACTTC. Together with reference TRBV19 and TRBJ2-7, the CDR3 gives the full variable domain: DGGITQSPKYLFRKEGQNVTLSCEQNLNHDAMYWYRQDPGQGLRLIYYSQIVNDFQKGDIAEGYSVSREKKESFPLTVTSAQKNPTAFYLCASRREGSSYEQYFGPGTRLTVT.

CDR3 amino acids: CASSGQGANSYEQYF. For the CDR3, the DNA is TGTGCCAGCAGTGGACAGGGGGCTAACTCCTACGAGCAGTACTTC. This chain uses TRBV28 with TRBJ2-7; 11 nucleotides match TRBD1. V was clipped by 5 bases and J by 0 bases; unmatched bases: 3. Germline assignment: CDR1 MDHEN and CDR2 SYDVKM. This CDR3 spans 15 amino acids. Supplemented by reference TRBV28 and TRBJ2-7, the full variable domain reads DVKVTQSSRYLVKRTGEKVFLECVQDMDHENMFWYRQDPGLGLRLIYFSYDVKMKEKGDIPEGYSVSREKKERFSLILESASTNQTSMYLCASSGQGANSYEQYFGPGTRLTVT.

The chain links TRBV28 to TRBJ1-1; D is unclear. The length of the CDR3 is 13 residues. Germline CDR1 is MDHEN and CDR2 is SYDVKM. V lost 4 bases and J lost 3, with 9 bases in between. The CDR3 spells CASSSRRHTEAFF. The CDR3 DNA reads as TGTGCCAGCAGTTCCCGGAGGCACACTGAAGCTTTCTTT.

The rearrangement uses TRBV25-1 and TRBJ2-7, with a weak D call TRBD2 (5 bases). Germline V gene data show CDR1 as MGHDK and CDR2 as SYGVNS. The V end was cut by 5 bases, the J end by 4 bases, with 9 bases between. The CDR3 totals 12 residues. The CDR3: CASSILEYEQYF. The CDR3 nucleotides read TGTGCCAGCAGTATACTAGAGTACGAGCAGTACTTC.

The rearrangement joins TRBV29-1 to TRBJ1-6, with D uncertain. The CDR3 sequence is 13 residues long. Germline V gene lookup returns CDR1 SQVTM and CDR2 ANQGSEA. Trimming removed 4 bases from V and 5 bases from J, with 9 bases in between. The CDR3, as DNA: TGCAGCGTTGGAGACGGGGATAATTCACCCCTCCACTTT. Amino acids: CSVGDGDNSPLHF. The full variable domain, completed using reference TRBV29-1 and TRBJ1-6, is SAVISQKPSRDICQRGTSLTIQCQVDSQVTMMFWYRQQPGQSLTLIATANQGSEATYESGFVIDKFPISRPNLTFSTLTVSNMSPEDSSIYLCSVGDGDNSPLHFGNGTRLTVT.

This clone was detected once. The rearrangement uses TRBV2 and TRBJ1-3; no clear D gene. The CDR3 loop spans 15 amino acids. The germline gives CDR1 SNHLY, CDR2 FYNNEI. V was shortened by 6 bases and J by 0 bases, with 12 bases between the two germline ends. The chain's CDR3 is CASRPNRSSGNTIYF. In nucleotides, the CDR3 is TGTGCCAGCAGACCTAACAGAAGCTCTGGAAACACCATATATTTT.

DNA of the CDR3: TGTGCCAGCAGCATCCTAACGACAGCCTTCAGCTATGGCTACACCTTC. Translated: CASSILTTAFSYGYTF. The chain uses TRBV13 and TRBJ1-2, with a weak D call TRBD1 (5 bases). V dropped 5 bases and J dropped 4 bases, with 20 bases sitting between them. From germline, CDR1 is PRHDT and CDR2 FYEKMQ (reference sequence). The CDR3 consists of 16 residues.

This clone was detected only once. The chain joins TRBV12-3 or TRBV12-4 to TRBJ2-1; 7 bases align to TRBD2. Trimming removed 5 bases from V and 15 bases from J; junction bases left unmatched: 10. This CDR3 has 12 residues. The CDR3 is CASSGAGTTRFF. As DNA, the CDR3 is TGTGCCAGCAGTGGGGCCGGGACTACGAGGTTCTTC.

This chain connects TRBV11-3 to TRBJ2-1, with TRBD2 identical over 14 bases. Trimming removed 5 bases from V and 8 bases from J; junction bases left unmatched: 5. The CDR3 is made up of 15 amino acids. CDR1 is SGHNT and CDR2 is YENEEA in the germline V gene. CDR3 sequence (DNA): TGTGCCAGCAGCCCCGGACTAGCGGGAGGCTATGAGCAGTTCTTC. Amino acids: CASSPGLAGGYEQFF.

The chain is built from TRBV7-6 and TRBJ2-1; 10 bases align to TRBD2. The V gene's germline CDR1 is SGHVS and CDR2 FNYEAQ. Trimming cost V 3 bases and J 2 bases; bases outside gene matches: 1. CDR3 length equals 15 residues. The CDR3 DNA sequence: TGTGCCAGCAGCTTCACTAGCGGGGCCTACAATGAGCAGTTCTTC. This codes for CASSFTSGAYNEQFF. The whole variable domain, remainder taken from reference TRBV7-6 and TRBJ2-1, is GAGVSQSPRYKVTKRGQDVALRCDPISGHVSLYWYRQALGQGPEFLTYFNYEAQQDKSGLPNDRFSAERPEGSISTLTIQRTEQRDSAMYRCASSFTSGAYNEQFFGPGTRLTVL.

The chain employs TRBV18 and TRBJ1-2, with D perhaps TRBD1 (5 bases). The CDR3 has 19 amino acids. The germline V and J ends were trimmed by 2 bases and 6 bases, with 28 bases remaining between them. CDR1 and CDR2 from the germline V gene are KGHSH and LQKENI. The CDR3 nucleotides are TGTGCCAGCTCACCAGTCAGCGGGGCGTATGAAGGAAGGATCCATGGCTACACCTTC. Encoded protein: CASSPVSGAYEGRIHGYTF.

The chain carries TRBV10-3 and TRBJ1-2, with D maybe TRBD1 (6 bases). The germline V and J ends were trimmed by 3 bases and 6 bases, with 11 bases remaining between them. This CDR3 comprises 13 residues. Per the germline V gene, CDR1 is ENHRY and CDR2 is SYGVKD. The CDR3 DNA reads as TGTGCCATCAGTGAATCGCCAGGGGATGGCTACACCTTC. Protein product: CAISESPGDGYTF.

V usage is TRBV4-2 and J usage is TRBJ2-5; 13 bases match TRBD2. The germline gives CDR1 LGHNA, CDR2 YNFKEQ. V lost 4 bases to trimming and J lost 5 bases; unmatched junction nucleotides: 4. This CDR3 has 15 amino acids. In nucleotides, the CDR3 is TGTGCCAGCAGCCGCGGGACTAGCGGGATGGAGACCCAGTACTTC. Its protein product is CASSRGTSGMETQYF.

The V and J genes are TRBV28 and TRBJ1-5; maybe TRBD1 (6 bases). Trimming shortened V by 6 bases and J by 2 bases, and 14 bases separated the two germline ends. The germline gives CDR1 MDHEN, CDR2 SYDVKM. This CDR3 contains 15 residues. CDR3 in DNA: TGTGCCAGCAGCCCTGGGGGGGCGGGCAATCAGCCCCAGCATTTT. It specifies CASSPGGAGNQPQHF. The variable domain in full, completed from reference TRBV28 and TRBJ1-5, reads DVKVTQSSRYLVKRTGEKVFLECVQDMDHENMFWYRQDPGLGLRLIYFSYDVKMKEKGDIPEGYSVSREKKERFSLILESASTNQTSMYLCASSPGGAGNQPQHFGDGTRLSIL.

The rearrangement joins TRBV7-9 to TRBJ2-2; D call uncertain. The CDR3 is 14 amino acids. The germline V gene encodes CDR1 SEHNR and CDR2 FQNEAQ (reference sequence). V lost 1 base and J 4 bases, leaving 7 bases between the germline ends. The CDR3 spells CASSLVLGTGELFF. The DNA for the CDR3 is TGTGCCAGCAGCTTAGTCCTCGGCACCGGGGAGCTGTTTTTT. Based on the CDR3 plus reference TRBV7-9 and TRBJ2-2, the full variable domain is DTGVSQNPRHKITKRGQNVTFRCDPISEHNRLYWYRQTLGQGPEFLTYFQNEAQLEKSRLLSDRFSAERPKGSFSTLEIQRTEQGDSAMYLCASSLVLGTGELFFGEGSRLTVL.

The chain combines TRBV2 with TRBJ1-4; possibly TRBD1 for D (5 bases). The CDR3 extends over 14 amino acids. V was clipped by 6 bases and J by 5 bases, with 13 bases between them. CDR1 and CDR2 from the germline V gene are SNHLY and FYNNEI. CDR3 protein: CASSTGTANEKLFF. CDR3 coding DNA: TGTGCCAGCAGCACCGGGACTGCGAATGAAAAACTGTTTTTT.

The J gene is TRBJ1-5, the V gene TRBV6-2 or TRBV6-3, with 7 nucleotides matching TRBD1. Germline V CDR1 and CDR2: MNHEY, SVGEGT. V was pared by 5 bases and J by 1 base, with 8 bases of the junction left unmatched. The CDR3 runs to 16 residues. The CDR3 bases are TGTGCCAGCAGTAGGGGACAGACAGGGAGCAATCAGCCCCAGCATTTT. It translates to CASSRGQTGSNQPQHF.